The rows below give T cell receptor beta chains drawn from one sample of a study of blood T cell repertoires in COVID-19. The repertoire was sequenced with immunoSEQ multiplex PCR; TCRdb's copy has only in-frame clones and lacks some. Altogether around 100,000 clones are present, approximately 86% being singletons, with the ten largest covering roughly 13%. Sequencing used peripheral blood. The receptors were gathered from a man aged 45-65 years with active or convalescent COVID-19. CDR3s include the opening cysteine and the closing phenylalanine or tryptophan. A D gene is named only where the DNA matches it firmly. Clone size, where shown, is once, few, many, or a class for clones that have expanded.

size	J	D	V	CDR3	DNA
-	TRBJ2-7	TRBD2	TRBV19	CASSIGRREGYEQYF	TGTGCCAGTAGTATCGGAAGGCGGGAGGGCTACGAGCAGTACTTC
-	TRBJ1-5	-	TRBV2	CASKATANQPQHF	TGTGCCAGCAAGGCCACAGCTAATCAGCCCCAGCATTTT
-	TRBJ1-5	-	TRBV10-3	CAISEGTWEWPQHF	TGTGCCATCAGTGAGGGGACATGGGAATGGCCCCAGCATTTT
-	TRBJ1-2	-	TRBV28	CASKYDLKDGYTF	TGTGCCAGCAAATATGACTTGAAAGATGGCTACACCTTC
few	TRBJ2-6	TRBD1	TRBV9	CASGGTLQGAGANVLTF	TGTGCCAGCGGGGGTACCCTACAGGGGGCTGGGGCCAACGTCCTGACTTTC
-	TRBJ2-1	TRBD2	TRBV2	CASTEGLAGGPEQFF	TGTGCCAGCACCGAGGGACTAGCGGGAGGGCCGGAGCAGTTCTTC
-	TRBJ2-7	-	TRBV12-5	CASGVESYEQYF	TGTGCTAGTGGTGTAGAATCCTACGAGCAGTACTTC
-	TRBJ2-3	-	TRBV5-1	CASSLGIQGPDTQYF	TGCGCCAGCAGCTTGGGCATCCAGGGGCCAGATACGCAGTATTTT
-	TRBJ2-1	-	TRBV2	CASSELSAVENEQFF	TGTGCCAGCAGTGAACTTTCGGCAGTGGAGAATGAGCAGTTCTTC
-	TRBJ1-2	-	TRBV27	CASSSGPESGYTF	TGTGCCAGCAGCAGCGGTCCAGAGAGTGGCTACACCTTC
-	TRBJ2-1	TRBD2	TRBV6-1	CASSDPMVAGVDGEQFF	TGTGCCAGCAGTGACCCCATGGTAGCGGGAGTTGACGGTGAGCAGTTCTTC
-	TRBJ1-5	TRBD1	TRBV19	CASSEQGGQPQHF	TGTGCCAGTAGCGAACAGGGGGGTCAGCCCCAGCATTTT
-	TRBJ1-1	-	TRBV6-5	CASIRVGGTEAFF	TGTGCCAGCATCAGGGTGGGGGGCACTGAAGCTTTCTTT
-	TRBJ2-7	TRBD2	TRBV12-3/TRBV12-4	CASTGLAVAEQYF	TGTGCCAGCACGGGACTAGCGGTCGCCGAGCAGTACTTC